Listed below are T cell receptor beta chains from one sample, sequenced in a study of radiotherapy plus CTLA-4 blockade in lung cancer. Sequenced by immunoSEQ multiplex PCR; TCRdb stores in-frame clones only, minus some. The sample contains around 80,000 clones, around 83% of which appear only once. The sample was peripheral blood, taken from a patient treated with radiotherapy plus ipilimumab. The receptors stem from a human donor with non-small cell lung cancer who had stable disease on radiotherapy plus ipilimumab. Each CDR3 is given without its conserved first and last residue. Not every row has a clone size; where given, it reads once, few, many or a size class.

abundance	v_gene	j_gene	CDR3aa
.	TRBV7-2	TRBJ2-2	ASTVRWDRVSGTGELF
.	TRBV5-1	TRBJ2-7	ASYRGDTYEQY
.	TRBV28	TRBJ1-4	ASIYSGGPNEKLF
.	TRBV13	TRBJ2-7	ASSLAAGGNEQY
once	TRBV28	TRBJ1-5	ASSPGQNNQPQH
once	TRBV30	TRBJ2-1	AWGGGQF
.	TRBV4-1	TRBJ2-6	ASSQDWGRHSGANVLT
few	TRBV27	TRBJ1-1	ASRQGAWNTEAF
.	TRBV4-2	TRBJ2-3	ASSQVAEPTDTQY
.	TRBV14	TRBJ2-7	ASSLSREQY
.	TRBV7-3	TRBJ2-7	ASSPTPGTSGRSLSEQY